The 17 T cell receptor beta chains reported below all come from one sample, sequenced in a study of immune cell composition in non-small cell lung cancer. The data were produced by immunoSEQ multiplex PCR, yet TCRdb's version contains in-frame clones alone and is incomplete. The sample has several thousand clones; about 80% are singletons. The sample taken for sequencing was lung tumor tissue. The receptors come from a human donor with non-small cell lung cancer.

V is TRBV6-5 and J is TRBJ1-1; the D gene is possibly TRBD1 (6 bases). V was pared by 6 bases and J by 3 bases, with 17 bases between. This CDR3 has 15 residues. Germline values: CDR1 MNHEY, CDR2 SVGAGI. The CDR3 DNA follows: TGTGCCAGCAGCAGGGGATTCAGGGGTGACACTGAAGCTTTCTTT. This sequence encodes CASSRGFRGDTEAFF.

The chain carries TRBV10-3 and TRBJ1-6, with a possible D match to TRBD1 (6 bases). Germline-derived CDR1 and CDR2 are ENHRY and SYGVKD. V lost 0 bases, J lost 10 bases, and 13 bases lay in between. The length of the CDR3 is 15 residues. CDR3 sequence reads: CAISESNRVVSPLHF. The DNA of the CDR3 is TGTGCCATCAGTGAGTCGAACAGGGTAGTCTCACCCCTCCACTTT.

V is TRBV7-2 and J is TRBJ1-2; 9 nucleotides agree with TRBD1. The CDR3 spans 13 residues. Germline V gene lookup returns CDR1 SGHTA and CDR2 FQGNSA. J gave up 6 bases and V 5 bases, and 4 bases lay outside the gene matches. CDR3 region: CASSVDRGHGYTF. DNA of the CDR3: TGTGCCAGCAGCGTGGACAGGGGACATGGCTACACCTTC.

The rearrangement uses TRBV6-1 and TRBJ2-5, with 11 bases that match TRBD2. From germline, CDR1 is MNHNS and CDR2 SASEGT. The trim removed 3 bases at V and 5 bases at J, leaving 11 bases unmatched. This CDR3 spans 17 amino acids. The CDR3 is CASSEGVLAGGGETQYF. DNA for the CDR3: TGTGCCAGCAGTGAGGGGGTTCTAGCGGGGGGCGGGGAGACCCAGTACTTC.

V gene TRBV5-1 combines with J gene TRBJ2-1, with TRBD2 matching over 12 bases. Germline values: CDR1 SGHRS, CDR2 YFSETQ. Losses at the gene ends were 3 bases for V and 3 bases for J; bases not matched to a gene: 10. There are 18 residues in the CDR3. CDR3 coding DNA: TGCGCCAGCAGCTCTAGCGGGGGGGCGAAGGAGGACTACAATGAGCAGTTCTTC. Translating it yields CASSSSGGAKEDYNEQFF.

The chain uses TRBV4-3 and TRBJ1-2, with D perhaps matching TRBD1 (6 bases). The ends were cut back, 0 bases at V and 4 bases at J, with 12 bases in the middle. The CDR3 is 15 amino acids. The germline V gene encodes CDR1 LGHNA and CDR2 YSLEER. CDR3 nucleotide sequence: TGCGCCAGCAGCCAAGAGATTAGGGGGGGCTATGGCTACACCTTC. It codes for CASSQEIRGGYGYTF.

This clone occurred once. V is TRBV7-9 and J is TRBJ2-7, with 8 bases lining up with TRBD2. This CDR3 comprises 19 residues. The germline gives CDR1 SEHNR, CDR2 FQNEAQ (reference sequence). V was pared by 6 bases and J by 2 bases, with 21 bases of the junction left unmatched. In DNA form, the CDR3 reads TGTGCCAGCAGTCACAGCGGGGGTCAGGTTTCTGGGACACCCTACGAGCAGTACTTC. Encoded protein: CASSHSGGQVSGTPYEQYF. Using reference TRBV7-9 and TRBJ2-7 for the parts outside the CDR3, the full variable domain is DTGVSQNPRHKITKRGQNVTFRCDPISEHNRLYWYRQTLGQGPEFLTYFQNEAQLEKSRLLSDRFSAERPKGSFSTLEIQRTEQGDSAMYLCASSHSGGQVSGTPYEQYFGPGTRLTVT.

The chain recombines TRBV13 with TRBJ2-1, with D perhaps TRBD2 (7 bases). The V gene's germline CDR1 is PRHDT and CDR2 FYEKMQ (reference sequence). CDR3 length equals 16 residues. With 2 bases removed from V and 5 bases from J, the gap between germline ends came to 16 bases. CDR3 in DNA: TGTGCCAGCAGCTTAAAGTTAGGGGGGGGCAACAATGAGCAGTTCTTC. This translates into CASSLKLGGGNNEQFF. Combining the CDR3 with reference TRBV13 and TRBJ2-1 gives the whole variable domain AAGVIQSPRHLIKEKRETATLKCYPIPRHDTVYWYQQGPGQDPQFLISFYEKMQSDKGSIPDRFSAQQFSDYHSELNMSSLELGDSALYFCASSLKLGGGNNEQFFGPGTRLTVL.

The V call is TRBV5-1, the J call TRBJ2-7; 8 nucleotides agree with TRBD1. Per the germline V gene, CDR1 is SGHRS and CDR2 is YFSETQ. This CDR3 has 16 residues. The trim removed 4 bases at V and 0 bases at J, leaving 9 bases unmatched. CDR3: CASSPRADRVSYEQYF. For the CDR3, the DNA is TGCGCCAGCAGCCCCCGTGCGGACAGGGTCTCCTACGAGCAGTACTTC.

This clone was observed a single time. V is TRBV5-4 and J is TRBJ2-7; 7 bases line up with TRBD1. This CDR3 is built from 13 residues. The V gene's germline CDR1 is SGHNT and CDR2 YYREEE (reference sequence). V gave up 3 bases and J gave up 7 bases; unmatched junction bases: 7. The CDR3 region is CASSYGQAGEQYF. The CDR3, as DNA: TGTGCCAGCAGCTACGGACAGGCCGGTGAGCAGTACTTC.

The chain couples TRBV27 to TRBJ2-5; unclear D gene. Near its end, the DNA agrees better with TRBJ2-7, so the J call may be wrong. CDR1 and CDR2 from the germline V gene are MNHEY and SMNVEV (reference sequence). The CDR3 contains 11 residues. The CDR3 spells CASSSNYEQYF. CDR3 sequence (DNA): TGTGCCAGCAGTTCCAACTACGAGCAGTACTTC.

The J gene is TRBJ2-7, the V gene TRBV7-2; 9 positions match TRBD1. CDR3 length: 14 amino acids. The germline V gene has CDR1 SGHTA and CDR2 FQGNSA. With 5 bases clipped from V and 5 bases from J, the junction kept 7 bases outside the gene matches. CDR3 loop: CASSRQGGLDEQYF. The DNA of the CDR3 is TGTGCCAGCAGCCGACAGGGGGGCCTCGACGAGCAGTACTTC. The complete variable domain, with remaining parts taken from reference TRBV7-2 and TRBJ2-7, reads GAGVSQSPSNKVTEKGKDVELRCDPISGHTALYWYRQSLGQGLEFLIYFQGNSAPDKSGLPSDRFSAERTGGSVSTLTIQRTQQEDSAVYLCASSRQGGLDEQYFGPGTRLTVT.

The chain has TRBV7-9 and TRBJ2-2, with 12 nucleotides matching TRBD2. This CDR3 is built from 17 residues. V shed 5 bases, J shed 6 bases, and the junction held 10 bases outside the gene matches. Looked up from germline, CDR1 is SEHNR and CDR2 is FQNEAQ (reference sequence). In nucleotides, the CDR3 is TGTGCCAGCAGCCCTCGACTAGCGGGGGATCGGGCCGGGGAGCTGTTTTTT. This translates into CASSPRLAGDRAGELFF. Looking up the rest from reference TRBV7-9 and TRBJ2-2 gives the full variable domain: DTGVSQNPRHKITKRGQNVTFRCDPISEHNRLYWYRQTLGQGPEFLTYFQNEAQLEKSRLLSDRFSAERPKGSFSTLEIQRTEQGDSAMYLCASSPRLAGDRAGELFFGEGSRLTVL.

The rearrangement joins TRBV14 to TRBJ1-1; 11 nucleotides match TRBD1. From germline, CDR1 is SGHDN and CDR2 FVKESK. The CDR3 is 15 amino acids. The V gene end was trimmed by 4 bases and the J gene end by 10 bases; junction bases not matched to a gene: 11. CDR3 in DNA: TGTGCCAGCAGCCTTCTCGGACAGGGGGCTAGTATAGCTTTCTTT. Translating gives CASSLLGQGASIAFF.

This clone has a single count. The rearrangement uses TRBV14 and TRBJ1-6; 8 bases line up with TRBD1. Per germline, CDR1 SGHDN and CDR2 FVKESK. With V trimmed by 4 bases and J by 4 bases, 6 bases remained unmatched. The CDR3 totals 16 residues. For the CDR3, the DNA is TGTGCCAGCAGCCCCCCGCAGGGGGCATATAATTCACCCCTCCACTTT. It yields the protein CASSPPQGAYNSPLHF.

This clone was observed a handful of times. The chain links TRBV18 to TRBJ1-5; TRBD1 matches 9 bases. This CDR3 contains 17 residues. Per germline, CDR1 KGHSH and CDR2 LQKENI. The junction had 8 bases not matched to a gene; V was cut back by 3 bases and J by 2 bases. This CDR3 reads CASSPEPGQGGNQPQHF. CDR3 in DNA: TGTGCCAGCTCACCGGAGCCGGGACAGGGAGGCAATCAGCCCCAGCATTTT.

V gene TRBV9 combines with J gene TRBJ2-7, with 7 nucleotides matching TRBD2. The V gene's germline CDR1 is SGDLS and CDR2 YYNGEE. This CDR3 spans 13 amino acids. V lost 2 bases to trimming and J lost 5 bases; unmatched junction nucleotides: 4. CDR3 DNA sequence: TGTGCCAGCAGCGTTACTAGCGCCCACGAGCAGTACTTC. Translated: CASSVTSAHEQYF.